This T cell receptor beta chain was captured by sequencing in a study of regulatory T cells in long-lasting Graves disease. Overall study results and limits: Persistent disease preferred TRBV28, TRBJ1-2 and TRBJ2-5.

Time point indicated: newly diagnosed GD, antithyroid drugs for less than 3 months. Scientists built the TCR library using RNA that was extracted from PBMCs. This clonotype appeared many times. Its antigen is not known. TCR beta libraries were built with iRepertoire HTBI primers and Arm-PCR of CDR3 regions. TCRdb called the multiplex PCR reads again in MiXCR, with one record for every CDR3 protein. The repertoire holds roughly 410,000 distinct CDR3 sequences, with approximately 15% as singletons. V dropped 4 bases and J dropped 2 bases, with 11 bases sitting between them. CDR1 SGHKS and CDR2 YYEKEE come from the germline V gene (reference sequence). The CDR3 is 14 amino acids. The same sample was also used in a study of T cells in Graves' hyperthyroidism and ophthalmopathy. That report adds: Recently diagnosed hyperthyroidism of less than 2 months' duration affected patients aged 18 to 65. TCR CDR3 underwent first-round RT-PCR with the HTBI primer set.

This chain links TRBV5-5 with TRBJ2-3; D is perhaps TRBD1 (6 bases). This receptor was identified in a woman aged 35 to 49 with Graves disease. Sequenced material: peripheral blood mononuclear cells (PBMCs), taken at new diagnosis, from a patient treated with antithyroid drugs. In DNA, the CDR3 is TGTGCCAGCAGCCTGGACAGTTTCACAGATACGCAGTATTTT. This sequence encodes CASSLDSFTDTQYF.